Below, 21 T cell receptor beta chains from the same sample are listed, as sequenced in a study of neurological immune-mediated disorders (dated 2019 in TCRdb). The library was built by means of 5' RACE. The sequencer was an Illumina HiSeq 2500. TCRdb reanalyzed the raw reads on its own, using fastp at Q25 for trimming and MiXCR for clone calling, and kept in-frame beta chains. When rows share a CDR3 protein, they turn into one entry using the most common DNA and genes. This sample comprises about 28,000 distinct CDR3 sequences, 6.6% of them detected only once. The ten largest clones take up just under 9% of the sample. The sample was PBMCs. The receptor source for this set is a woman aged 45 to 65 in good health.

This chain links TRBV20-1 with TRBJ2-1; 8 bases agree with TRBD1. V lost 6 bases to trimming and J lost 8 bases; unmatched junction nucleotides: 9. Germline V gives CDR1 DFQATT, CDR2 SNEGSKA (reference sequence). The CDR3 has 13 residues. The CDR3: CSAQDRVIDEQFF. For the CDR3, the DNA is TGCAGTGCCCAGGACAGGGTCATCGATGAGCAGTTCTTC.

Many counts were recorded for this clonotype. The chain is built from TRBV27 and TRBJ2-2; 7 nucleotides match TRBD2. V shed 2 bases, J shed 5 bases, and the junction held 5 bases outside the gene matches. CDR1 is MNHEY, CDR2 SMNVEV, per germline (reference sequence). The CDR3 length is 15 residues. The CDR3 reads CASSLPGLGTGELFF. CDR3 in DNA: TGTGCCAGCAGTTTACCCGGACTAGGAACCGGGGAGCTGTTTTTT.

This clonotype was detected ten times or more. CDR3 amino acids: CASSVGPDQPQHF. The DNA for the CDR3 is TGTGCCAGCAGCGTAGGACCGGATCAGCCCCAGCATTTT. The chain uses TRBV9 and TRBJ1-5; D is ambiguous. The V end was cut by 0 bases, the J end by 5 bases, with 6 bases between. Germline CDR1 SGDLS, CDR2 YYNGEE. The CDR3 loop spans 13 amino acids.

This clonotype occurred many times. The chain links TRBV7-3 to TRBJ2-1; 9 bases fit TRBD2. CDR3 length equals 15 residues. Germline CDR1 reads SGHTA; CDR2 reads FQGTGA. V lost 3 bases and J lost 8; bases outside the gene matches: 8. CDR3 amino acids: CASSLVAGGIYEQFF. The CDR3 coding sequence is TGTGCCAGCAGCTTGGTCGCGGGAGGGATCTATGAGCAGTTCTTC.

This clonotype appeared many times. The chain is built from TRBV12-3 or TRBV12-4 and TRBJ2-2; D uncertain. The V gene lost 3 bases and the J gene lost 5 bases, with 10 bases spanning the gap. This CDR3 region has 14 residues. CDR3 sequence (DNA): TGTGCCAGCAGTTTCGACGCTCTAACCGGGGAGCTGTTTTTT. Protein sequence: CASSFDALTGELFF.

This clonotype was seen many times. V usage is TRBV5-1 and J usage is TRBJ1-1, with 11 bases fitting TRBD1. The CDR3 sequence is 16 residues long. V was pared by 7 bases and J by 1 base, with 9 bases of the junction left unmatched. Germline V lookup: CDR1 SGHRS, CDR2 YFSETQ. The CDR3 DNA reads TGCGCCAGCGTACGGACAGGGGGCCTAAAGAACACTGAAGCTTTCTTT. Residues: CASVRTGGLKNTEAFF.

This clonotype was picked up many times. This chain uses TRBV28 with TRBJ1-4, with D maybe TRBD1 (6 bases). Germline V gene data show CDR1 as MDHEN and CDR2 as SYDVKM. V lost 4 bases, J lost 8 bases, and 17 bases lay in between. The CDR3 runs 15 residues. DNA for the CDR3: TGTGCCAGCAGTTCAGCCGGGACACAACGAGAAAAACTGTTTTTT. Translated, it gives CASSSAGTQREKLFF. Based on the CDR3 plus reference TRBV28 and TRBJ1-4, the full variable domain is DVKVTQSSRYLVKRTGEKVFLECVQDMDHENMFWYRQDPGLGLRLIYFSYDVKMKEKGDIPEGYSVSREKKERFSLILESASTNQTSMYLCASSSAGTQREKLFFGSGTQLSVL.

This clonotype was recorded at least ten times. V is TRBV7-8 and J is TRBJ2-2, with a possible D match to TRBD1 (6 bases). V lost 0 bases and J lost 2, with 7 bases in between. The CDR3 extends over 15 amino acids. The germline gives CDR1 SGHVS, CDR2 FQNEAQ. CDR3 DNA: TGTGCCAGCAGCTTAGCGGGGGCTAACACCGGGGAGCTGTTTTTT. It specifies CASSLAGANTGELFF.

This clonotype was detected many times. The rearrangement joins TRBV20-1 to TRBJ2-1; D may be TRBD2 (7 bases). CDR1 is DFQATT, CDR2 SNEGSKA, per germline (reference sequence). V shed 6 bases and J shed 9 bases, with 27 bases lying between them. The CDR3 contains 16 residues. CDR3 in DNA: TGCAGTGCGGATCCCCTTCTGAGGGGGGGGCCGGGTGAGCAGTTCTTC. Translation gives CSADPLLRGGPGEQFF.

This clonotype was counted between two and nine times. The V and J genes are TRBV5-1 and TRBJ2-7; D gene uncertain. Trimming took 6 bases from V and 7 from J, leaving 20 bases between them. The CDR3 has 14 residues. Germline-derived CDR1 and CDR2 are SGHRS and YFSETQ. CDR3 residues: CASKTNQGPVEQYF. Here the CDR3 DNA reads TGCGCCAGCAAAACAAACCAAGGTCCTGTGGAGCAGTACTTC.

This clonotype was observed at least ten times. The V and J genes are TRBV10-3 and TRBJ2-1; the match to TRBD2 covers 7 bases. The CDR3 covers 12 residues. CDR1 and CDR2 (germline): ENHRY, SYGVKD. V gave up 11 bases and J gave up 7 bases; unmatched junction bases: 8. The CDR3 sequence: CAAGELVNEQFF. The CDR3 region has the DNA TGTGCCGCGGGAGAGCTAGTGAATGAGCAGTTCTTC.

There are many counts of this clonotype. V and J are TRBV5-1 and TRBJ2-1; 12 positions match TRBD2. CDR3 size: 19 residues. Trimming removed 0 bases from V and 5 bases from J; junction bases left unmatched: 12. Germline lookup yields CDR1 SGHRS and CDR2 YFSETQ. The CDR3 DNA is TGCGCCAGCAGCTTGGCGTCTAGCGGGGGGGCTGTCACACACAATGAGCAGTTCTTC. Its protein product is CASSLASSGGAVTHNEQFF.

This clonotype was seen many times. This chain uses TRBV14 with TRBJ1-2; 9 bases line up with TRBD1. Germline-derived CDR1 and CDR2 are SGHDN and FVKESK. V dropped 1 base and J dropped 4; count of bases not matched to a gene: 13. The CDR3 is 18 residues long. CDR3 residues: CASSQGGQGIFLSYGYTF. The CDR3 DNA sequence: TGTGCCAGCAGCCAAGGGGGACAGGGTATTTTCCTAAGCTATGGCTACACCTTC.

This clonotype occurred many times. The rearrangement links TRBV7-8 to TRBJ2-3; D may be TRBD1 (6 bases). This CDR3 has 15 amino acids. Germline V lookup: CDR1 SGHVS, CDR2 FQNEAQ. V was shortened by 1 base and J by 2 bases, with 10 bases between the two germline ends. The CDR3 sequence is CASSLDRESTDTQYF. The CDR3 DNA follows: TGTGCCAGCAGCTTAGACAGGGAGTCCACAGATACGCAGTATTTT.

This clonotype was observed many times. The V gene is TRBV12-3 or TRBV12-4, the J gene TRBJ2-1, with 9 bases matching TRBD2. Trimming took 6 bases from V and 4 from J; bases not matched to a gene: 4. This CDR3 has 14 amino acids. The CDR3 nucleotides are TGTGCCAGCAGCACTAGCGGGCCGTACAATGAGCAGTTCTTC. Translated: CASSTSGPYNEQFF.

This clonotype appeared many times. V is TRBV12-3 or TRBV12-4 and J is TRBJ1-2; D may be TRBD1 (5 bases). V lost 6 bases to trimming and J lost 10 bases, with 15 bases between them. CDR3 length equals 12 residues. The DNA of the CDR3 is TGTGCCAGCAGAGAAGCCGGGACCGACTACACCTTC. The encoded protein is CASREAGTDYTF.

This clonotype rates as medium-sized (0.01 to 0.1%). The chain uses TRBV5-6 and TRBJ1-2; D gene unclear. V was shortened by 3 bases and J by 2 bases, with 2 bases between the two germline ends. Germline loops: CDR1 SGHDT, CDR2 YYEEEE. The CDR3 loop spans 11 amino acids. This CDR3 reads CASSSNYGYTF. DNA of the CDR3: TGTGCCAGCAGCTCCAACTATGGCTACACCTTC.

This clonotype was recorded at least ten times. The rearrangement joins TRBV20-1 to TRBJ2-3, with no clear D. The CDR3 runs 13 residues. CDR1 and CDR2 (germline): DFQATT, SNEGSKA (reference sequence). Trimming took 0 bases from V and 8 from J, leaving 12 bases between them. This chain's CDR3 is CSARETLLGTQYF. As DNA, the CDR3 is TGCAGTGCTAGAGAAACCCTCCTTGGTACGCAGTATTTT.

At least ten counts were recorded for this clonotype. V and J are TRBV20-1 and TRBJ2-1, with 9 nucleotides matching TRBD1. Trimming removed 5 bases from V and 6 bases from J; junction bases left unmatched: 8. CDR3 size: 14 residues. From germline, CDR1 is DFQATT and CDR2 SNEGSKA (reference sequence). Here the CDR3 DNA reads TGCAGTGCTCAGGACAGGGGAAGGGGCAATGAGCAGTTCTTC. It yields the protein CSAQDRGRGNEQFF.

This clonotype was detected many times. The chain has TRBV20-1 and TRBJ2-3, with D tentatively TRBD2 (6 bases). V shed 4 bases and J shed 4 bases, with 18 bases lying between them. CDR3 length equals 15 residues. Germline V gene data show CDR1 as DFQATT and CDR2 as SNEGSKA (reference sequence). The CDR3 sequence: CSANGGTGPPDTQYF. The CDR3 DNA follows: TGCAGTGCTAACGGGGGAACGGGACCTCCAGATACGCAGTATTTT.

This clonotype has ten or more counts. V usage is TRBV5-1 and J usage is TRBJ2-1, with D perhaps matching TRBD1 (6 bases). The CDR3 loop spans 16 amino acids. V was trimmed by 7 bases and J by 4 bases, leaving 21 bases between them. Germline V gives CDR1 SGHRS, CDR2 YFSETQ. The CDR3 nucleotides read TGCGCCAGCTGCCTAGGGGGACATCGCCGTTACAATGAGCAGTTCTTC. It codes for CASCLGGHRRYNEQFF.